This T cell receptor beta chain was captured by sequencing in a study of beta chain features in type 1 diabetes. Study-wide background: The examined sorted cells totaled about 98 million across samples.

Via CD45RO/CCR7/CD25/CD127/CD95/CD27, cells of the CD4+ naive, central memory, regulatory and stem cell-like memory subsets were sorted. This clone was seen more than once but under ten times. Its specificity is not known. Additional DNA sequences in this sample encode the identical CDR3. The whole isolated RNA underwent reverse transcription, so sequencing captured expressed TCRB transcripts. Roughly 3.4 million reads per sample on average were obtained from naive, central memory and regulatory T cell samples. TCRdb's copy holds only in-frame clones and misses some; the assay was immunoSEQ multiplex PCR. The top ten clones hold less than 0.025% of a sample with 680,000 or so clones, about an eighth of them seen once. Study-level findings and limits: A pattern of fewer insertions and more deletions at VDJ junctions was seen in type 1 diabetes patients. Moderate yet significant TCRB CDR3 shortening was seen in Type 1 diabetes patients in all four CD4+ subsets.

The V end was cut by 0 bases, the J end by 8 bases, with 11 bases between. The CDR3 totals 14 residues. Germline V lookup: CDR1 KGHSH, CDR2 LQKENI. The sequenced sample consisted of naive CD4+ T cells from blood. The sequence came from a man aged 18-30 years with type 1 diabetes. The chain uses TRBV18 and TRBJ2-1; TRBD1 is a possible D gene (6 bases). The CDR3 loop is CASSPPPRGDEQFF. Here the CDR3 DNA reads TGTGCCAGCTCACCACCCCCCAGGGGCGATGAGCAGTTCTTC.